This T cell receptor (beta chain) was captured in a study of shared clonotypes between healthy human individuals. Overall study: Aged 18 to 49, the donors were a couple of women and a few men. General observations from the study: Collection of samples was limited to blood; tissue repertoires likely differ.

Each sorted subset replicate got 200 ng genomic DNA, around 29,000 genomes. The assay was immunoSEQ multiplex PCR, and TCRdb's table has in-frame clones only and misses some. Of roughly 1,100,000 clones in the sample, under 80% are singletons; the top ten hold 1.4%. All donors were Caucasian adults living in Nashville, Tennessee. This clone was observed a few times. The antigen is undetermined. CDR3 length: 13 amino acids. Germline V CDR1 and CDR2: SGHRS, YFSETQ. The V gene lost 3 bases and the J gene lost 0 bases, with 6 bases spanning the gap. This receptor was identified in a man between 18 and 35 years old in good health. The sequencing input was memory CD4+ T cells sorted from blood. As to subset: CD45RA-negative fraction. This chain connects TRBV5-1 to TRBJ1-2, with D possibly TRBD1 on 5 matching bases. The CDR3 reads CASSSGANYGYTF. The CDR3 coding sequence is TGCGCCAGCAGCTCGGGGGCTAACTATGGCTACACCTTC.